This TCR beta chain was captured by sequencing in a study of early T cells in non-severe SARS-CoV-2 infection. Study information: With bulk RNA from unsorted whole blood as input, sequencing yielded unpaired chains. Study conclusions and caveats: Missing private and CD4 specificities, VDJdb matching favored anti-spike CD8 responses.

In this sample, this clonotype turned up many times. Antigen specificity is unknown. Tagging with unique molecular identifiers was applied to individual cDNA molecules. TCRdb independently ran MiXCR on the 5' RACE reads; one entry per CDR3 protein. This table has tens of thousands of distinct CDR3 sequences, over 4.5% appearing once. Looked up from germline, CDR1 is LNHDA and CDR2 is SQIVND (reference sequence). This CDR3 spans 15 amino acids. V shed 5 bases and J 3 bases; nucleotides not matched to a gene: 7. Source: whole blood, taken at baseline. The chain joins TRBV19 to TRBJ2-7; 10 positions match TRBD1. This TCR came from an adult who was a healthcare worker with PCR-confirmed SARS-CoV-2 infection or an uninfected control (not recorded which). DNA for the CDR3: TGTGCCAGTAGTGTCCGGGACAGGGGAGACTACGAGCAGTACTTC. Its protein is CASSVRDRGDYEQYF.